These 5 T cell receptor beta chains came from one sample sequenced in a study of blood T cell repertoires in COVID-19. The method was immunoSEQ multiplex PCR; TCRdb's version includes in-frame clones alone and lacks a portion of them. The sample yields about 85,000 clones, roughly 87% seen once. What was sequenced was peripheral blood. The receptor source for this set is a man between 50 and 59 years old with acute or convalescent COVID-19.

The chain recombines TRBV6-4 with TRBJ2-3; 10 bases match TRBD2. After removal of 3 bases from V and 4 bases from J, the junction contained 4 bases not matched to a gene. This CDR3 region has 15 residues. In germline, CDR1 is MRHNA, CDR2 SNTAGT. The CDR3 is CASSERAGGADTQYF. The CDR3 nucleotides are TGTGCCAGCAGTGAAAGAGCGGGAGGGGCAGATACGCAGTATTTT.

This clone was found once. The rearrangement joins TRBV14 to TRBJ1-1, with TRBD1 matching 9 bases. V was pared by 4 bases and J by 0 bases, with 9 bases of the junction left unmatched. This CDR3 contains 17 residues. CDR1 is SGHDN and CDR2 is FVKESK in the germline V gene. The CDR3, as DNA: TGTGCCAGCAGCCGTGTGGACAGGGGACACATGAACACTGAAGCTTTCTTT. It codes for CASSRVDRGHMNTEAFF.

V usage is TRBV11-2 and J usage is TRBJ2-5; 11 bases are a match to TRBD1. There are 16 residues in the CDR3. Germline CDR1 SGHAT, CDR2 FQNNGV. The J segment lost 2 bases and the V segment lost 5 bases, leaving 7 bases of the junction unmatched. The CDR3 sequence: CASSQGQGAGQETQYF. The CDR3 DNA is TGTGCCAGCAGCCAAGGACAGGGGGCTGGGCAAGAGACCCAGTACTTC. The full variable domain, completed using reference TRBV11-2 and TRBJ2-5, is EAGVAQSPRYKIIEKRQSVAFWCNPISGHATLYWYQQILGQGPKLLIQFQNNGVVDDSQLPKDRFSAERLKGVDSTLKIQPAKLEDSAVYLCASSQGQGAGQETQYFGPGTRLLVL.

The chain carries TRBV11-2 and TRBJ2-3; maybe TRBD1 (5 bases). CDR3 length: 15 residues. The V end was cut by 3 bases, the J end by 0 bases, with 10 bases between. Germline CDR1 SGHAT, CDR2 FQNNGV. Here the CDR3 reads CASSFRQPSTDTQYF. CDR3 sequence (DNA): TGTGCCAGCAGCTTCCGACAGCCTAGCACAGATACGCAGTATTTT.

The chain couples TRBV29-1 to TRBJ2-5; the match to TRBD2 covers 7 bases. There are 12 residues in the CDR3. J was trimmed by 4 bases and V by 7 bases; bases with no gene match: 6. Germline V gene lookup returns CDR1 SQVTM and CDR2 ANQGSEA. The DNA of the CDR3 is TGCAGCGCCCGGACTAGTAGAGAGACCCAGTACTTC. This sequence encodes CSARTSRETQYF.